This T cell receptor (beta chain) originates from a study of blood T cell repertoires in COVID-19. Looking at the study overall: Whether acute or convalescent, the COVID-19 samples came from the United States, Italy and Spain. T cells, B-cell-depleted T cells, or PBMCs supplied cDNA or gDNA.

Original analysis: Amplification with reference gene primers provided the estimates of nucleated cell counts. Some clones are missing from TCRdb's copy, which holds only in-frame ones; the method was immunoSEQ multiplex PCR. V and J calls plus clone size are reproduced from that table; the DNA served to infer D and trimming. The sample shows around 160,000 clones, around 82% of them seen only once. The V gene lost 5 bases and the J gene lost 3 bases, with 4 bases spanning the gap. The length of the CDR3 is 12 residues. Germline assignment: CDR1 SGHAT and CDR2 FQNNGV. The sequence came from a man aged 55 to 70 with active or convalescent COVID-19. The chain has TRBV11-2 and TRBJ2-2; D is unclear. Sequencing was carried out using peripheral blood. The CDR3 protein is CASSRDTGELFF. CDR3 coding DNA: TGTGCCAGCAGCCGAGACACCGGGGAGCTGTTTTTT. The whole variable domain, filled in from reference TRBV11-2 and TRBJ2-2, reads EAGVAQSPRYKIIEKRQSVAFWCNPISGHATLYWYQQILGQGPKLLIQFQNNGVVDDSQLPKDRFSAERLKGVDSTLKIQPAKLEDSAVYLCASSRDTGELFFGEGSRLTVL.